Below, 27 T cell receptor beta chains from the same sample are listed, as sequenced in a study of identical twins. MiXCR was run by TCRdb on the 5' RACE reads, yielding one entry per CDR3 protein. The data show 500,000 or so distinct CDR3 sequences, with 13% to 15% seen just once and 0.95% to 1% held by the top ten. This sample also belongs to another study, concerning yellow fever vaccine responses in identical twins.

The sequencing input was CD4+ T cells sorted from blood. These receptors were taken from a woman aged 18-35 years in good health.

This clonotype came up a few times. The genes are TRBV5-1 and TRBJ2-4, with D perhaps TRBD2 (7 bases). The CDR3 is 16 residues long. CDR1 is SGHRS, CDR2 YFSETQ, per germline. V lost 2 bases and J 5 bases, leaving 17 bases between the germline ends. The CDR3 DNA sequence: TGCGCCAGCAGCTTTGGGGGGGCGCAGAAACAAAACATTCAGTACTTC. Protein sequence: CASSFGGAQKQNIQYF.

This clonotype has a handful of counts. The chain is built from TRBV28 and TRBJ2-7; D gene uncertain. Germline V lookup: CDR1 MDHEN, CDR2 SYDVKM. The CDR3 has 13 amino acids. Trimming removed 7 bases at V and 2 bases at J, with 12 bases between. Here the CDR3 reads CASKNLNPYEQYF. The DNA for the CDR3 is TGTGCCAGCAAAAATCTTAACCCCTACGAGCAGTACTTC.

The V and J genes are TRBV9 and TRBJ2-1; 9 bases map to TRBD2. Germline trimming cut 0 bases from V and 13 bases from J; bases unmatched to any gene: 8. The CDR3 extends over 14 amino acids. Germline V lookup: CDR1 SGDLS, CDR2 YYNGEE. The chain's CDR3 is CASSVVDSGGDQFF. CDR3 in DNA: TGTGCCAGCAGCGTAGTTGATAGCGGGGGTGACCAGTTCTTC.

This chain uses TRBV30 with TRBJ2-1; 7 nucleotides line up with TRBD1. CDR1 is GTSNPN and CDR2 is SVGIG in the germline V gene (reference sequence). V was clipped by 6 bases and J by 8 bases; unmatched bases: 10. The CDR3 totals 13 residues. CDR3 nucleotide sequence: TGTGCCTGCAGACAGGGAAGGCAATATGAGCAGTTCTTC. Its protein is CACRQGRQYEQFF.

This clonotype showed up many times. The V call is TRBV7-2, the J call TRBJ2-3; D is possibly TRBD2 (5 bases). The V gene lost 1 base and the J gene lost 3 bases, with 11 bases spanning the gap. The CDR3 runs 15 residues. Germline assignment: CDR1 SGHTA and CDR2 FQGNSA. As DNA, the CDR3 is TGTGCCAGCAGCTTAGACAGCCGCGGGACAGATACGCAGTATTTT. Translated: CASSLDSRGTDTQYF.

This clonotype was seen repeatedly, ten times or more. The V call is TRBV28, the J call TRBJ2-5; perhaps TRBD1 as D (5 bases). Germline loops: CDR1 MDHEN, CDR2 SYDVKM. This CDR3 has 12 residues. V lost 6 bases and J lost 0, with 5 bases in between. The CDR3 sequence: CASRGDQETQYF. The DNA of the CDR3 is TGTGCCAGCAGAGGGGACCAAGAGACCCAGTACTTC. The full variable domain, its missing parts supplied by reference TRBV28 and TRBJ2-5, is DVKVTQSSRYLVKRTGEKVFLECVQDMDHENMFWYRQDPGLGLRLIYFSYDVKMKEKGDIPEGYSVSREKKERFSLILESASTNQTSMYLCASRGDQETQYFGPGTRLLVL.

V usage is TRBV10-3 and J usage is TRBJ2-5; no firm D call. V was clipped by 2 bases and J by 1 base, with 8 bases between them. The CDR3 is 14 residues long. Germline CDR1 and CDR2: ENHRY and SYGVKD. The CDR3 reads CAISEGPGQETQYF. CDR3 bases: TGTGCCATCAGTGAGGGACCCGGCCAAGAGACCCAGTACTTC.

In this sample, this clonotype turned up a few times. This chain uses TRBV29-1 with TRBJ2-5; 15 bases are shared with TRBD2. The trim removed 6 bases at V and 5 bases at J, leaving 22 bases unmatched. This CDR3 is built from 20 residues. Germline V gene data show CDR1 as SQVTM and CDR2 as ANQGSEA. CDR3 in amino acids: CSVNRDNRGLAGGTLETQYF. CDR3 in DNA: TGCAGCGTCAACCGGGACAACCGAGGACTAGCGGGAGGGACTTTGGAGACCCAGTACTTC.

On this clonotype itself: One end of the junction is discordant with germline, which a read error may explain. V and J are TRBV5-1 and TRBJ2-3, with 9 nucleotides matching TRBD2. The CDR3 runs to 15 residues. Germline V gene lookup returns CDR1 SGHRS and CDR2 YFSETQ. The chain's CDR3 is CANSSIAGATDTQYF. In nucleotides, the CDR3 is TGCGCCAACAGCTCTATAGCGGGGGCCACAGATACGCAGTATTTT.

This clonotype turned up a few times. The chain recombines TRBV20-1 with TRBJ2-6; D tentatively fits TRBD1 or TRBD2 (5 bases each). This CDR3 has 16 residues. V lost 6 bases, J lost 0 bases, and 15 bases lay in between. The V gene's germline CDR1 is DFQATT and CDR2 SNEGSKA (reference sequence). The CDR3 reads CSATGTGSSGANVLTF. CDR3 in DNA: TGCAGTGCAACCGGGACGGGAAGCTCTGGGGCCAACGTCCTGACTTTC.

This clonotype has at least ten counts. V gene TRBV29-1 combines with J gene TRBJ2-7, with unresolved D. Germline V gene sequence: CDR1 SQVTM, CDR2 ANQGSEA. The CDR3 spans 11 residues. Trimming shortened V by 2 bases and J by 4 bases, and 6 bases separated the two germline ends. This CDR3 is CSVELGYEQYF. Here the CDR3 DNA reads TGCAGCGTTGAACTGGGTTACGAGCAGTACTTC.

The chain joins TRBV28 to TRBJ2-1; D possibly corresponds to TRBD2 (5 bases). The CDR3 has 13 amino acids. Germline CDR1 reads MDHEN; CDR2 reads SYDVKM. Trimming shortened V by 3 bases and J by 3 bases, and 6 bases separated the two germline ends. The CDR3 DNA reads TGTGCCAGCAGTTTGGACTTCTACAATGAGCAGTTCTTC. As protein: CASSLDFYNEQFF.

J is TRBJ2-7 and V is TRBV28; possible D gene TRBD1, 5 bases. The CDR3 length is 13 residues. Trimming removed 6 bases at V and 7 bases at J, with 16 bases between. Germline V CDR1 and CDR2: MDHEN, SYDVKM. CDR3 in amino acids: CASSSTQGREQYF. The CDR3 coding sequence is TGTGCCAGCAGCTCGACGCAGGGAAGAGAGCAGTACTTC.

In its sample, this clonotype was seen a few times. The rearrangement joins TRBV21-1 to TRBJ1-5. TRBV21-1 is a pseudogene segment. CDR3 length: 14 amino acids. DNA of the CDR3: TGTGCCACTATCACGGGCAGCCGGAGTCAGCCCCAGCATTTT. Encoded protein: CATITGSRSQPQHF.

Only a few counts were recorded for this clonotype. The chain uses TRBV29-1 and TRBJ2-7; D gene uncertain. Germline assignment: CDR1 SQVTM and CDR2 ANQGSEA. The CDR3 runs to 12 residues. Trimming stripped 7 bases from V and 2 bases from J, with 12 bases between. The CDR3 reads CSEKVAAYEQYF. The CDR3, as DNA: TGCAGCGAAAAGGTTGCAGCCTACGAGCAGTACTTC.

The genes are TRBV9 and TRBJ2-7; 10 bases match TRBD1. Per germline, CDR1 SGDLS and CDR2 YYNGEE. V gave up 3 bases and J gave up 4 bases; unmatched junction bases: 7. The CDR3 has 15 amino acids. This CDR3 is CASSDSRQGAYEQYF. The DNA for the CDR3 is TGTGCCAGCAGCGACTCTAGACAGGGGGCTTACGAGCAGTACTTC.

This rearrangement joins TRBV20-1 to TRBJ2-5; D call uncertain. Germline loops: CDR1 DFQATT, CDR2 SNEGSKA (reference sequence). Trimming stripped 1 base from V and 1 base from J, with 10 bases between. The CDR3 runs to 14 residues. DNA of the CDR3: TGCAGTGCTAGAGGGCGACGATCCCAAGAGACCCAGTACTTC. It is translated as CSARGRRSQETQYF.

The genes are TRBV15 and TRBJ1-3; D is ambiguous. Germline V CDR1 and CDR2: LNHNV, YYDKDF (reference sequence). The V end was cut by 0 bases, the J end by 0 bases, with 6 bases between. The CDR3 covers 15 residues. The CDR3 DNA reads TGTGCCACCAGCAGAGATTCCCTCTCTGGAAACACCATATATTTT. Amino acids: CATSRDSLSGNTIYF.

V usage is TRBV20-1 and J usage is TRBJ2-6, with TRBD1 identical over 7 bases. Germline CDR1 and CDR2: DFQATT and SNEGSKA (reference sequence). The CDR3 contains 20 residues. Trimming cost V 0 bases and J 1 base; bases outside gene matches: 15. The CDR3 sequence: CSARDASRDRVYSGANVLTF. The CDR3 DNA follows: TGCAGTGCTAGAGATGCATCCCGAGACAGGGTATATTCTGGGGCCAACGTCCTGACTTTC.

In its sample, this clonotype was seen a few times. Here the CDR3 DNA reads TGTGCCAGCAGACAGGACAGGGGCCTAAGCTCTGGGGCCAACGTCCTGACTTTC. This translates into CASRQDRGLSSGANVLTF. This chain joins TRBV11-2 and TRBJ2-6; 9 nucleotides line up with TRBD1. The CDR3 has 18 amino acids. The germline CDR1 and CDR2 sequences are SGHAT and FQNNGV. Unmatched junction bases numbered 9, after V lost 6 bases and J lost 0 bases.

V usage is TRBV5-6 and J usage is TRBJ2-4, with D maybe TRBD1 (6 bases). The CDR3 is 13 amino acids. Trimming stripped 8 bases from V and 7 bases from J, with 16 bases between. CDR1 and CDR2 (germline): SGHDT, YYEEEE. CDR3 in DNA: TGTGCCAGGGGCCCGGCCCAGGGGAACATTCAGTACTTC. Amino acid sequence: CARGPAQGNIQYF.

This clonotype was found many times. The V and J genes are TRBV29-1 and TRBJ2-1; D call uncertain. The CDR3 spans 12 residues. V was pared by 5 bases and J by 2 bases, with 7 bases between. The V gene's germline CDR1 is SQVTM and CDR2 ANQGSEA. The DNA of the CDR3 is TGCAGCGTTCATGGAACCTACAATGAGCAGTTCTTC. Its protein product is CSVHGTYNEQFF.

This clonotype showed up just a few times. The chain recombines TRBV28 with TRBJ1-1; D gene unclear. CDR1 is MDHEN and CDR2 is SYDVKM in the germline V gene. With 5 bases removed from V and 5 bases from J, the gap between germline ends came to 15 bases. CDR3 size: 14 residues. The DNA for the CDR3 is TGTGCCAGCAGTCCCGACCCCGCAACAACTGAAGCTTTCTTT. Protein sequence: CASSPDPATTEAFF.

There are many counts of this clonotype. The chain uses TRBV7-2 and TRBJ1-1; D is ambiguous. From germline, CDR1 is SGHTA and CDR2 FQGNSA. Between the trimmed V and J ends, which lost 0 bases and 5 bases, there was a span of 10 bases. This CDR3 has 14 amino acids. This chain's CDR3 is CASSLAPSGTEAFF. The CDR3 DNA follows: TGTGCCAGCAGCTTAGCGCCGTCGGGTACTGAAGCTTTCTTT.

The table lists this clonotype with a few counts. The chain carries TRBV7-2 and TRBJ2-1; 10 nucleotides line up with TRBD2. CDR3 length equals 15 residues. Looked up from germline, CDR1 is SGHTA and CDR2 is FQGNSA. V was clipped by 5 bases and J by 9 bases; unmatched bases: 10. The CDR3 nucleotides read TGTGCCAGCAGCCGTACGAGCGGGGGGGTTCTTGAGCAGTTCTTC. This translates into CASSRTSGGVLEQFF.

The chain is built from TRBV7-9 and TRBJ2-3; D is possibly TRBD2 (6 bases). Germline loops: CDR1 SEHNR, CDR2 FQNEAQ (reference sequence). The V gene lost 1 base and the J gene lost 3 bases, with 14 bases spanning the gap. The length of the CDR3 is 16 residues. The CDR3 here is CASSLGESGATDTQYF. DNA for the CDR3: TGTGCCAGCAGCTTAGGGGAGTCGGGAGCTACAGATACGCAGTATTTT.

In its sample, this clonotype was seen many times. The chain has TRBV3-1 and TRBJ2-7, with 9 bases matching TRBD1. Trimming removed 2 bases from V and 1 base from J; junction bases left unmatched: 3. The CDR3 contains 15 residues. CDR1 is LGHDT and CDR2 is YNNKEL in the germline V gene (reference sequence). CDR3 DNA sequence: TGTGCCAGCAGCCAATACGGGACAGGGTCCTACGAGCAGTACTTC. Protein: CASSQYGTGSYEQYF.